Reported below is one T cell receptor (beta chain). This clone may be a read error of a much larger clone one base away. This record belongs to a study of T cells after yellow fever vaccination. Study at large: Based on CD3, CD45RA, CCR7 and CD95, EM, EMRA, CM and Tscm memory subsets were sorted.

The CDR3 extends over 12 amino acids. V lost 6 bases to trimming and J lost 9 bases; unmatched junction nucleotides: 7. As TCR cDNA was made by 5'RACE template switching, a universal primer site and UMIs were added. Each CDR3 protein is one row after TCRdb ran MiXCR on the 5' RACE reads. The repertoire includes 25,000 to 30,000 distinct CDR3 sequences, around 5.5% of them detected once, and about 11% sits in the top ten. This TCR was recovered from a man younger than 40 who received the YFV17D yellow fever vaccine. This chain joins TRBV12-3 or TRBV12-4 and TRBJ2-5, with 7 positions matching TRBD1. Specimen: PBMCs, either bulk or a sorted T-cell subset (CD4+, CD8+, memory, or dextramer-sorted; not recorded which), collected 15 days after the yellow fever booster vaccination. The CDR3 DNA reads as TGTGCCAGCAGACGGGACAGTGCGGCCCAGTACTTC. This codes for CASRRDSAAQYF.